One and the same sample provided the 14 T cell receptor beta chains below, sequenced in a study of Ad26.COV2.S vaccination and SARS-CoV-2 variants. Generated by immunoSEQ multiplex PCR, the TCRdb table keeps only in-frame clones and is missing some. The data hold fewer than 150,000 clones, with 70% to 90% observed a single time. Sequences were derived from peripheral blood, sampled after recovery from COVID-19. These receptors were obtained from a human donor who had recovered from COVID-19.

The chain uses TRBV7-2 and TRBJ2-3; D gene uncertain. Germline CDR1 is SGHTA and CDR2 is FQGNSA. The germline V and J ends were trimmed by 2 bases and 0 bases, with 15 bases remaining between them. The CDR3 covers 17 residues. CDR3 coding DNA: TGTGCCAGCAGCTTACTCAACGGGTACTCTAGCACAGATACGCAGTATTTT. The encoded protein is CASSLLNGYSSTDTQYF.

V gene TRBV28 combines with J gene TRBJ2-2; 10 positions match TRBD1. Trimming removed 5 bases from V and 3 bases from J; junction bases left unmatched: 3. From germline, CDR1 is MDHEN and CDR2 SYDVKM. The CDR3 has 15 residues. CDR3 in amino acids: CASSRTGGDTGELFF. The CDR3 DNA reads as TGTGCCAGCAGTCGGACAGGGGGAGACACCGGGGAGCTGTTTTTT.

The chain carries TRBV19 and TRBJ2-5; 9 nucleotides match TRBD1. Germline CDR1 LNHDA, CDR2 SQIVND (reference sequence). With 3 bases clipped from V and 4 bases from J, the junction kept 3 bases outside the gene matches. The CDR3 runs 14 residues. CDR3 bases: TGTGCCAGTAGTATTACAGGGGGCGGAGAGACCCAGTACTTC. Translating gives CASSITGGGETQYF.

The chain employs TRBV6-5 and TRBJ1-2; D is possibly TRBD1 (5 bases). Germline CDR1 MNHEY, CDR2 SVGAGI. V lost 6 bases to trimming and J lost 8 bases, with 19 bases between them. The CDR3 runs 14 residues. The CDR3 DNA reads TGTGCCAGCAGGCAACCTGGGGCTATTTGGGGCTACACCTTC. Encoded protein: CASRQPGAIWGYTF.

The CDR3 DNA reads TGTGCCAGCAGCTTACCGCGCCCAACAGATACGCAGTATTTT. It is translated as CASSLPRPTDTQYF. This sequence joins TRBV7-2 and TRBJ2-3, with D unclear. V lost 2 bases and J lost 3, with 9 bases in between. In germline, CDR1 is SGHTA, CDR2 FQGNSA. CDR3 length equals 14 residues. The variable domain in full, with the rest retrieved from reference TRBV7-2 and TRBJ2-3, is GAGVSQSPSNKVTEKGKDVELRCDPISGHTALYWYRQSLGQGLEFLIYFQGNSAPDKSGLPSDRFSAERTGGSVSTLTIQRTQQEDSAVYLCASSLPRPTDTQYFGPGTRLTVL.

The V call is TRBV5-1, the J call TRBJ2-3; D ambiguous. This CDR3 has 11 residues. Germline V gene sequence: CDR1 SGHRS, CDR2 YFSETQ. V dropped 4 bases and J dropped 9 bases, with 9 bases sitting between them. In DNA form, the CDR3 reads TGCGCCAGCAGCCGCCTGAACACGCAGTATTTT. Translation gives CASSRLNTQYF. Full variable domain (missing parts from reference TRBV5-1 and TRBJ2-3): KAGVTQTPRYLIKTRGQQVTLSCSPISGHRSVSWYQQTPGQGLQFLFEYFSETQRNKGNFPGRFSGRQFSNSRSEMNVSTLELGDSALYLCASSRLNTQYFGPGTRLTVL.

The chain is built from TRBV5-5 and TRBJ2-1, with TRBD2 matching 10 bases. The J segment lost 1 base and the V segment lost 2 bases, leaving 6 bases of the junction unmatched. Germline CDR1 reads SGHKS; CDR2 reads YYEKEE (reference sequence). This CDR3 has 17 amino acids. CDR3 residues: CASSFSLAGGSYNEQFF. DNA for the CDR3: TGTGCCAGCAGCTTCTCTTTAGCGGGGGGTTCCTACAATGAGCAGTTCTTC.

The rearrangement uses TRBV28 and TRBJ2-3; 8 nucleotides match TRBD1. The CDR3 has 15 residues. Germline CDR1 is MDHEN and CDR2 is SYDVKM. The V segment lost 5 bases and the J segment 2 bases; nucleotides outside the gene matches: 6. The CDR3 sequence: CASSPGQGYTDTQYF. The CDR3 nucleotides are TGTGCCAGCAGTCCCGGACAGGGATACACAGATACGCAGTATTTT.

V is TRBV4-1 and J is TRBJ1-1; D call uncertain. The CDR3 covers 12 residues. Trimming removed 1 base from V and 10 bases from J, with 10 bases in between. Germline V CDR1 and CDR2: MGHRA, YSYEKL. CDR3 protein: CASSQGDRGAFF. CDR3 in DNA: TGCGCCAGCAGCCAAGGCGACCGGGGAGCTTTCTTT.

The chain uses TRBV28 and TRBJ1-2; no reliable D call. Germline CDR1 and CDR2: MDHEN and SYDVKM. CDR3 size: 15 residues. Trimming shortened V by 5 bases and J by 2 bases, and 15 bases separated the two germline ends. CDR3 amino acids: CASSTTLRINYGYTF. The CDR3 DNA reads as TGTGCCAGCAGTACTACCCTCAGGATCAACTATGGCTACACCTTC.

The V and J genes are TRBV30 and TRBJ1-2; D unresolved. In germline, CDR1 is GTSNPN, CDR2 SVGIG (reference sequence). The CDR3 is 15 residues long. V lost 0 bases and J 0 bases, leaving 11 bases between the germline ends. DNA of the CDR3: TGTGCCTGGAGTGTACTGTCCTACTCTAACTATGGCTACACCTTC. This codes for CAWSVLSYSNYGYTF.

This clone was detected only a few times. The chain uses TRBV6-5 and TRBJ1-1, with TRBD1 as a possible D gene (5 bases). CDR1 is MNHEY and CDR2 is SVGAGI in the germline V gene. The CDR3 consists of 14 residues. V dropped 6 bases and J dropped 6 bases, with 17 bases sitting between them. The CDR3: CASRATGLVAEAFF. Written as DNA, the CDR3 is TGTGCCAGCAGGGCTACAGGTCTGGTTGCTGAAGCTTTCTTT.

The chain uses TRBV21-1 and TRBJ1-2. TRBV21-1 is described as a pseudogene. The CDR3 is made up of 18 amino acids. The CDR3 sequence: CASSTLRELKGANYGYTF. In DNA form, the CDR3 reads TGTGCCAGCAGCACTCTCCGGGAGTTAAAAGGCGCTAACTATGGCTACACCTTC.

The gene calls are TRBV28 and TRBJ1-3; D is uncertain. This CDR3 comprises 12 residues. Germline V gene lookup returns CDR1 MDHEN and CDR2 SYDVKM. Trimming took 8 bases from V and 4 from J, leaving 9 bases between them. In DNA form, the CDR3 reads TGTGCCAGCGGGATGCGGGGAAACACCATATATTTT. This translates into CASGMRGNTIYF.